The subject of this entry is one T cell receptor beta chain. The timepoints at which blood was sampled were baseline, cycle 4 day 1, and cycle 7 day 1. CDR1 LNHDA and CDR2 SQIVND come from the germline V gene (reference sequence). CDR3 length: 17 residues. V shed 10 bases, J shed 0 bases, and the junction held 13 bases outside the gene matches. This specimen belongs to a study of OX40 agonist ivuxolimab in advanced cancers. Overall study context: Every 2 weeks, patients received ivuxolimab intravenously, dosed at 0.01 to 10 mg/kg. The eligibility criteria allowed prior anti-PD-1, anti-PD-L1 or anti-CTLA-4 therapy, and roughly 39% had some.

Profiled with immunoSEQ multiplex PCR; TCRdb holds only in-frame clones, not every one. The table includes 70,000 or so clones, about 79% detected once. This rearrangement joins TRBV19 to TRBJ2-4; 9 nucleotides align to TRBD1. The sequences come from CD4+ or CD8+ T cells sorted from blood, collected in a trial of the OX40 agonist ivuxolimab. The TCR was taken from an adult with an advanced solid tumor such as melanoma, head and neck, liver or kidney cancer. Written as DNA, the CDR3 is TGTGCCACCAACCCGGGGACAGGGTTGCTAGCCAAAAACATTCAGTACTTC. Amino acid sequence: CATNPGTGLLAKNIQYF.